A selection of T cell receptor beta chains follows, all from one sample in a study of blood T cell repertoires in COVID-19. TCRdb keeps only in-frame clones here, not all; method: immunoSEQ multiplex PCR. The sample lists around 230,000 clones, approximately 88% occurring once. Source material: PBMCs or T cells enriched from blood (not recorded which). These receptors originate from a woman aged 35 to 49 with acute COVID-19. CDR3s include the opening cysteine and the closing phenylalanine or tryptophan. A D gene is named only where the DNA matches it firmly. A clone size is listed for some rows: how often the clone was seen (once, few, many), or a class if it is expanded.

J gene | V gene | D gene | clone size | CDR3 protein | CDR3 DNA
TRBJ2-7 | TRBV2 | TRBD2 | - | CASSGGSGGPYEQYF | TGTGCCAGCAGTGGTGGCAGCGGGGGTCCCTACGAGCAGTACTTC
TRBJ2-3 | TRBV2 | TRBD2 | - | CASSEVGLGTDTQYF | TGTGCCAGCAGTGAAGTTGGACTAGGGACAGATACGCAGTATTTT
TRBJ2-5 | TRBV28 | - | - | CASSFRTVKRTQYF | TGTGCCAGCAGTTTCAGGACAGTGAAGAGAACCCAGTACTTC
TRBJ1-4 | TRBV6-5 | TRBD1 | - | CASNVQGAGNEKLFF | TGTGCCAGCAATGTACAGGGGGCCGGGAATGAAAAACTGTTTTTT
TRBJ2-1 | TRBV5-1 | TRBD1 | - | CASSSTTGGSPYNEQFF | TGCGCCAGCAGCTCGACCACAGGGGGCTCCCCTTACAATGAGCAGTTCTTC
TRBJ2-5 | TRBV7-2 | - | - | CASSFGPGGGTETQYF | -
TRBJ2-1 | TRBV11-3 | - | - | CASSLEVGMNEQFF | TGTGCCAGCAGCTTAGAGGTCGGTATGAATGAGCAGTTCTTC
TRBJ2-2 | TRBV19 | TRBD2 | - | CASSKTSGSNTGELFF | TGTGCCAGTAGTAAGACTAGCGGGTCTAACACCGGGGAGCTGTTTTTT
TRBJ2-3 | TRBV5-5 | TRBD1 | - | CASSLAGTGGRYF | TGTGCCAGCAGCTTGGCAGGGACAGGGGGAAGGTATTTT
TRBJ2-3 | TRBV6-6 | - | - | CASRDTGNTDTQYF | TGTGCCAGCCGGGACACTGGGAACACAGATACGCAGTATTTT
TRBJ2-5 | TRBV7-2 | - | - | CASSLGRTWAQYF | TGTGCCAGCAGCTTGGGCCGAACGTGGGCCCAGTACTTC
TRBJ1-3 | TRBV5-1 | - | - | CASSPPGGGSGNTIYF | TGCGCCAGCAGCCCCCCCGGCGGGGGGTCTGGAAACACCATATATTTT
TRBJ1-2 | TRBV15 | - | - | CATGTLGGSYGYTF | TGTGCCACCGGCACACTGGGGGGTAGCTATGGCTACACCTTC
TRBJ1-1 | TRBV9 | - | once | CASSVGGGNVVSPATEAFF | TGTGCCAGCAGCGTAGGGGGGGGGAATGTAGTCTCACCCGCAACTGAAGCTTTCTTT
TRBJ2-3 | TRBV11-2 | TRBD2 | once | CASSLTGGKGTDTQYF | TGTGCCAGCAGCTTAACGGGGGGAAAGGGCACAGATACGCAGTATTTT
TRBJ1-5 | TRBV11-2 | - | - | CASSLGQQNQPQHF | TGTGCCAGCAGCCTAGGACAGCAGAATCAGCCCCAGCATTTT
TRBJ2-3 | TRBV29-1 | TRBD1 | - | CSVDQGEITDTQYF | TGCAGCGTTGACCAGGGGGAGATCACAGATACGCAGTATTTT
TRBJ2-2 | TRBV7-2 | - | - | CASSPQLANTGELFF | TGTGCCAGCAGCCCCCAACTAGCAAACACCGGGGAGCTGTTTTTT
TRBJ1-1 | TRBV5-1 | - | once | CASSLASGGSTEAFF | TGCGCCAGCAGCTTGGCGTCCGGGGGTAGCACTGAAGCTTTCTTT
TRBJ2-3 | TRBV7-2 | - | - | CASSPSTGVSTDTQYF | TGTGCCAGCAGCCCATCGACAGGCGTTAGCACAGATACGCAGTATTTT
TRBJ2-5 | TRBV25-1 | - | - | CASSGGLSEETQYF | TGTGCCAGCAGTGGCGGACTATCCGAAGAGACCCAGTACTTC
TRBJ1-5 | TRBV7-8 | TRBD1 | - | CASSTDRGREGSNQPQHF | TGTGCCAGCAGTACTGACAGGGGGCGTGAAGGGAGCAATCAGCCCCAGCATTTT
TRBJ2-5 | TRBV11-2 | TRBD2 | - | CASSSTGGLAGFQETQYF | TGTGCCAGCAGCTCAACCGGAGGTCTAGCGGGATTTCAGGAGACCCAGTACTTC
TRBJ2-1 | TRBV7-2 | - | - | CASSLTGAYNEQFF | TGTGCCAGCAGCCTAACGGGGGCCTACAATGAGCAGTTCTTC
TRBJ2-1 | TRBV6-1 | TRBD2 | - | CASSEYYRGLAGYNEQFF | TGTGCCAGCAGTGAATATTATCGGGGACTAGCGGGGTACAATGAGCAGTTCTTC
TRBJ2-5 | TRBV11-3 | TRBD2 | - | CASSPRGGETQYF | TGTGCCAGCAGCCCCCGGGGGGGGGAGACCCAGTACTTC
TRBJ1-1 | TRBV19 | TRBD1 | - | CATRQGNANTEAFF | TGTGCCACCCGACAGGGGAATGCTAACACTGAAGCTTTCTTT
TRBJ2-1 | TRBV24-1 | TRBD2 | - | CATSDPGTSPINEQFF | TGTGCCACCAGTGATCCCGGGACTAGCCCAATTAATGAGCAGTTCTTC
TRBJ1-4 | TRBV7-2 | - | - | CASSWGDREAGSEKLFF | TGTGCCAGCAGCTGGGGTGATCGCGAGGCGGGTTCTGAAAAACTGTTTTTT
TRBJ2-5 | TRBV11-3 | TRBD2 | - | CASSTPRGLAGGETQYF | TGTGCCAGCAGCACCCCCAGGGGGCTAGCGGGAGGGGAGACCCAGTACTTC
TRBJ1-2 | TRBV21-1 | - | - | CASSQEQSLHGYTF | TGTGCCAGCAGCCAAGAACAGAGTCTCCATGGCTACACCTTC
TRBJ1-5 | TRBV7-2 | - | - | CASSFVQDRNQPQHF | TGTGCCAGCAGCTTTGTCCAAGATAGAAATCAGCCCCAGCATTTT
TRBJ1-1 | TRBV10-1 | - | once | CASQGHLNTEAFF | TGCGCCAGTCAGGGACACCTGAACACTGAAGCTTTCTTT
TRBJ1-1 | TRBV5-1 | - | - | CASSFAGNTEAFF | TGCGCCAGCAGCTTCGCAGGGAACACTGAAGCTTTCTTT
TRBJ2-7 | TRBV7-8 | - | - | CASSLTGNINEQYF | TGTGCCAGCAGCTTAACAGGGAATATCAACGAGCAGTACTTC
TRBJ2-7 | TRBV5-1 | TRBD1 | few | CASSLWTGSYEQYF | TGCGCCAGCAGCTTGTGGACAGGGTCGTACGAGCAGTACTTC
TRBJ1-3 | TRBV5-4 | - | - | CASSFTGNGNTIYF | TGTGCCAGCAGCTTCACGGGGAACGGAAACACCATATATTTT
TRBJ1-1 | TRBV7-2 | - | - | CASSLAPGDTEAFF | TGTGCCAGCAGCTTAGCGCCGGGAGACACTGAAGCTTTCTTT
TRBJ1-1 | TRBV20-1 | - | - | CSATRGREAFF | TGCAGTGCTACCCGGGGAAGGGAAGCTTTCTTT
TRBJ2-7 | TRBV7-2 | - | once | CASSLRPEEQYF | TGTGCCAGCAGCTTGAGGCCCGAAGAGCAGTACTTC
TRBJ2-1 | TRBV2 | TRBD1 | - | CASSERDRFNEQFF | TGTGCCAGCAGTGAAAGGGACAGGTTTAATGAGCAGTTCTTC
TRBJ2-2 | TRBV3-1/TRBV3-2 | - | - | CASSQEGASGELFF | TGTGCCAGCAGCCAAGAGGGGGCGTCCGGGGAGCTGTTTTTT
TRBJ2-2 | TRBV28 | TRBD1 | - | CASSLRLTGGWAGELFF | TGTGCCAGCAGTTTACGTCTGACAGGGGGCTGGGCCGGGGAGCTGTTTTTT
TRBJ2-3 | TRBV29-1 | TRBD1 | - | CSLRTGSSTDTQYF | TGCAGCCTAAGGACAGGGTCTAGCACAGATACGCAGTATTTT
TRBJ2-7 | TRBV7-2 | TRBD2 | - | CASSHTSGGAYEQYF | TGTGCCAGCAGCCACACTAGCGGGGGGGCCTACGAGCAGTACTTC
TRBJ1-1 | TRBV5-5 | - | - | CASSLDTGVVAEAFF | TGTGCCAGCAGCTTGGATACGGGGGTCGTCGCTGAAGCTTTCTTT
TRBJ2-1 | TRBV5-1 | - | - | CASSSTRQGLLSNEQFF | TGCGCCAGCAGCTCTACCCGACAGGGACTCCTAAGTAATGAGCAGTTCTTC
TRBJ1-2 | TRBV2 | - | - | CASRAYGYTF | TGTGCCAGCAGAGCATATGGCTACACCTTC
TRBJ2-3 | TRBV9 | TRBD1 | - | CASSVGGRGRGDTQYF | TGTGCCAGCAGCGTAGGTGGCAGGGGGCGCGGGGATACGCAGTATTTT
TRBJ2-3 | TRBV9 | - | - | CASSVDPFGLLTDTQYF | TGTGCCAGCAGCGTAGACCCCTTCGGACTCCTCACAGATACGCAGTATTTT
TRBJ1-4 | TRBV5-1 | - | - | CASSGAGSGTNEKLFF | TGCGCCAGCAGCGGGGCAGGATCAGGCACTAATGAAAAACTGTTTTTT
TRBJ2-2 | TRBV6-2/TRBV6-3 | - | - | CASSYSTGVGYTGELFF | TGTGCCAGCAGTTACTCGACGGGAGTAGGGTACACCGGGGAGCTGTTTTTT
TRBJ1-2 | TRBV5-1 | TRBD1 | - | CASSPGMGQGPYYGYTF | TGCGCCAGCAGCCCAGGGATGGGACAGGGGCCGTACTATGGCTACACCTTC